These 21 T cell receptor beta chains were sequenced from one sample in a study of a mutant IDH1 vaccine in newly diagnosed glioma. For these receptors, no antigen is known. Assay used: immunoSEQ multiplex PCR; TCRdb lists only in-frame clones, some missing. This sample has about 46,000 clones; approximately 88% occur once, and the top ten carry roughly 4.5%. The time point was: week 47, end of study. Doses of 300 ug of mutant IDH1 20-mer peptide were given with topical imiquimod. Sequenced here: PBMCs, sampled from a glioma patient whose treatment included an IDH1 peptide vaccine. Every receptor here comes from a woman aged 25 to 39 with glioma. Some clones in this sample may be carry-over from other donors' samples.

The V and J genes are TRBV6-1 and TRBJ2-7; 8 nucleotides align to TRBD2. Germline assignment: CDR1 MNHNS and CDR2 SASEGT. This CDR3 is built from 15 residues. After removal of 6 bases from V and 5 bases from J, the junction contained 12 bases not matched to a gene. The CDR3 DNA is TGTGCCAGCAGCCCCAGGCCCCGGCGGGAGGACGAGCAGTACTTC. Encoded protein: CASSPRPRREDEQYF.

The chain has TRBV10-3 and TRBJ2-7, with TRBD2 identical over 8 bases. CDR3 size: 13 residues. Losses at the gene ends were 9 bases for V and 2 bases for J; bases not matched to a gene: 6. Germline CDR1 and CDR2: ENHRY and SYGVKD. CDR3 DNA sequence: TGTGCCATTCGACTAGCGAGGGCCTACGAGCAGTACTTC. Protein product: CAIRLARAYEQYF.

The CDR3 loop is CASSPGISWVTQETQYF. The CDR3 DNA reads TGCGCCAGCAGCCCGGGCATCTCGTGGGTAACCCAAGAGACCCAGTACTTC. The J gene is TRBJ2-5, the V gene TRBV5-1; D unclear. CDR1 SGHRS and CDR2 YFSETQ come from the germline V gene. V was trimmed by 4 bases and J by 1 base, leaving 20 bases between them. CDR3 length equals 17 residues. Full variable domain (rest looked up from reference TRBV5-1 and TRBJ2-5): KAGVTQTPRYLIKTRGQQVTLSCSPISGHRSVSWYQQTPGQGLQFLFEYFSETQRNKGNFPGRFSGRQFSNSRSEMNVSTLELGDSALYLCASSPGISWVTQETQYFGPGTRLLVL.

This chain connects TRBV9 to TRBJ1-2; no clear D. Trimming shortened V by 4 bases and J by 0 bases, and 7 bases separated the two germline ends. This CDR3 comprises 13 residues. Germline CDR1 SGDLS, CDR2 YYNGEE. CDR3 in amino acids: CASSPGANYGYTF. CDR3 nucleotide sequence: TGTGCCAGCAGCCCCGGAGCTAACTATGGCTACACCTTC. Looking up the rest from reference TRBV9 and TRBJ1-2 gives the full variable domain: DSGVTQTPKHLITATGQRVTLRCSPRSGDLSVYWYQQSLDQGLQFLIQYYNGEERAKGNILERFSAQQFPDLHSELNLSSLELGDSALYFCASSPGANYGYTFGSGTRLTVV.

DNA of the CDR3: TGCGCCAGCAGCTTCGGGACTAGCGGGGGGGGCCAAGAGACCCAGTACTTC. The encoded protein is CASSFGTSGGGQETQYF. The chain couples TRBV5-1 to TRBJ2-5; 16 nucleotides match TRBD2. The CDR3 has 17 amino acids. V trimming: 2 bases; J trimming: 1 base; junction bases outside the gene matches: 2. Germline assignment: CDR1 SGHRS and CDR2 YFSETQ.

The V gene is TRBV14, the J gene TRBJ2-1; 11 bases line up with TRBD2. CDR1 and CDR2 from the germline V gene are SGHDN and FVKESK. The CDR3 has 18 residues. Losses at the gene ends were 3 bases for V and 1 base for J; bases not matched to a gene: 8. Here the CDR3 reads CASSQTLLAGESYNEQFF. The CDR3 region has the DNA TGTGCCAGCAGCCAGACCCTACTAGCGGGGGAATCCTACAATGAGCAGTTCTTC.

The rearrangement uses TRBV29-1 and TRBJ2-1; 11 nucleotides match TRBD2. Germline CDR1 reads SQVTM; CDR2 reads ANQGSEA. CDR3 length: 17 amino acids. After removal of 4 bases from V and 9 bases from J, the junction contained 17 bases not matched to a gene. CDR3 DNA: TGCAGCGTTGGGGGGCTAGCGGGAGGCCAGGGCTCATTTGAGCAGTTCTTC. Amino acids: CSVGGLAGGQGSFEQFF.

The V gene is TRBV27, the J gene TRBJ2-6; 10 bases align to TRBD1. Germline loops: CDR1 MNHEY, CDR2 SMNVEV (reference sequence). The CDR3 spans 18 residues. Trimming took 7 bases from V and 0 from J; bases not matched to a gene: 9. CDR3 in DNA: TGTGCCAGCACGTCCCTTGGACAGGGGGACTCTGGGGCCAACGTCCTGACTTTC. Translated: CASTSLGQGDSGANVLTF.

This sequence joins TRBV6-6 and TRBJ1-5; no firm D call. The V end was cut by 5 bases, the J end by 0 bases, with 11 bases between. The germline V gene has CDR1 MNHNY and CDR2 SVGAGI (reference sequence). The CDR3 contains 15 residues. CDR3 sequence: CASSRTKHSNQPQHF. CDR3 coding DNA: TGTGCCAGCAGTCGGACTAAACATAGCAATCAGCCCCAGCATTTT.

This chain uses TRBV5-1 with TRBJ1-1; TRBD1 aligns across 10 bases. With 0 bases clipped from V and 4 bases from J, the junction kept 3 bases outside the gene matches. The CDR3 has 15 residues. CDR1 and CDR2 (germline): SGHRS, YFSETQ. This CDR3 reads CASSLGDRGLTEAFF. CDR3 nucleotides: TGCGCCAGCAGCTTGGGGGACAGGGGCCTCACTGAAGCTTTCTTT.

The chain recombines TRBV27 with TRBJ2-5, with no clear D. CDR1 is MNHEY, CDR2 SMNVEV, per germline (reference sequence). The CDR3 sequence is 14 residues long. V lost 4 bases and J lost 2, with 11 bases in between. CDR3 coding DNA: TGTGCCAGCAGTTCCTCCTACCAACAAGAGACCCAGTACTTC. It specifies CASSSSYQQETQYF.

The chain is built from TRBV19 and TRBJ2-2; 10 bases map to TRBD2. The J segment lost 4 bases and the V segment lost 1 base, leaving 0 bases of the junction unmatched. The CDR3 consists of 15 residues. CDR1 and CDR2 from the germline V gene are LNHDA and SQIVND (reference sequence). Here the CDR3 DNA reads TGTGCCAGTAGTATAGGACTAGCGGGCACCGGGGAGCTGTTTTTT. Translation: CASSIGLAGTGELFF. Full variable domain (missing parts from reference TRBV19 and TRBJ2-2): DGGITQSPKYLFRKEGQNVTLSCEQNLNHDAMYWYRQDPGQGLRLIYYSQIVNDFQKGDIAEGYSVSREKKESFPLTVTSAQKNPTAFYLCASSIGLAGTGELFFGEGSRLTVL.

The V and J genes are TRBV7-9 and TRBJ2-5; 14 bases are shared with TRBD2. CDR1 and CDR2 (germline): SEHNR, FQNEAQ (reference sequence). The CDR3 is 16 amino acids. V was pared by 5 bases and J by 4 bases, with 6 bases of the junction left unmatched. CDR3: CASSAPGLAGVETQYF. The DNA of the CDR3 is TGTGCCAGCAGCGCCCCGGGACTAGCGGGAGTAGAGACCCAGTACTTC.

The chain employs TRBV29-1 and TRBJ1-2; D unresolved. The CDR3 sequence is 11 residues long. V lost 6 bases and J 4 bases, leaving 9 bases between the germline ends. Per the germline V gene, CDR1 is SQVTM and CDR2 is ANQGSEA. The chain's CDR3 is CSVLRGYGYTF. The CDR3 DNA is TGCAGCGTCCTCCGGGGCTATGGCTACACCTTC.

In nucleotides, the CDR3 is TGTGCCAGCAGCTTAGAAGAGGTCAGTCCCTCTCAGCCCCAGCATTTT. Residues: CASSLEEVSPSQPQHF. V is TRBV7-8 and J is TRBJ1-5, with D unclear. Germline lookup yields CDR1 SGHVS and CDR2 FQNEAQ. This CDR3 comprises 16 residues. Between the trimmed V and J ends, which lost 1 base and 6 bases, there was a span of 16 bases.

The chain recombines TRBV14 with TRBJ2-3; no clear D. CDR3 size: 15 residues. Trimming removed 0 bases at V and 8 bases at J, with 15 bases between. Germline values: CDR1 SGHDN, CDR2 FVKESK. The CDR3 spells CASSQDSPSWGTQYF. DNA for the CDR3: TGTGCCAGCAGCCAAGATAGCCCATCTTGGGGTACGCAGTATTTT.

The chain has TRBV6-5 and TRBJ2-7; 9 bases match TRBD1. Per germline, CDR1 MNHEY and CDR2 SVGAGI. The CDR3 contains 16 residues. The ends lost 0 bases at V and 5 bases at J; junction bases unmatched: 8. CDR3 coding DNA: TGTGCCAGCAGTTACTCACTTTACAGGGGGCAGGACGAGCAGTACTTC. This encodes CASSYSLYRGQDEQYF.

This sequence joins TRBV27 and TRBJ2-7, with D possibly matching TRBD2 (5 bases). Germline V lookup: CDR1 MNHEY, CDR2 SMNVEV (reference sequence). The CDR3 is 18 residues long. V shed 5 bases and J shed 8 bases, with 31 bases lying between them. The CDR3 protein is CASSPRLGLPALEVKQYF. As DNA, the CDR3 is TGTGCCAGCAGTCCCCGACTCGGACTTCCAGCGCTGGAGGTCAAGCAGTACTTC.

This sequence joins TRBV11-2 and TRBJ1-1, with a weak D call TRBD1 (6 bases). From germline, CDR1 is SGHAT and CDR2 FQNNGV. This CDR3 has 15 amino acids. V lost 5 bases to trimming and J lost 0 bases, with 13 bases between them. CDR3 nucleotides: TGTGCCAGCAGCGCCGGGACAAACATGAACACTGAAGCTTTCTTT. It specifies CASSAGTNMNTEAFF. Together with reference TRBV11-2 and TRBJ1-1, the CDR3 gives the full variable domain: EAGVAQSPRYKIIEKRQSVAFWCNPISGHATLYWYQQILGQGPKLLIQFQNNGVVDDSQLPKDRFSAERLKGVDSTLKIQPAKLEDSAVYLCASSAGTNMNTEAFFGQGTRLTVV.

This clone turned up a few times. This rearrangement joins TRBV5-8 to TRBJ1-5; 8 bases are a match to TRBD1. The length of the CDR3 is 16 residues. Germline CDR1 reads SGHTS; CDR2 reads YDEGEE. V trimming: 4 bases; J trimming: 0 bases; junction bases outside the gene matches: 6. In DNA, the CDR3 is TGTGCCAGCAGCCCGGGGACAGGCACTAGCAATCAGCCCCAGCATTTT. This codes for CASSPGTGTSNQPQHF.

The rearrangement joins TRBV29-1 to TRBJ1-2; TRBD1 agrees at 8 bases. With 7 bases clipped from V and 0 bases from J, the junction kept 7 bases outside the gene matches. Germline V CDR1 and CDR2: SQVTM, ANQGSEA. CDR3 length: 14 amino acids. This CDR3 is CSARQGKTNYGYTF. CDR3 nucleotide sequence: TGCAGCGCAAGACAGGGGAAAACTAACTATGGCTACACCTTC.